This passage covers 20 T cell receptor beta chains from one sample sequenced in a study of CD8 T cells in ankylosing spondylitis. MiXCR was run by TCRdb on the 5' RACE reads, yielding one entry per CDR3 protein. The table has tens of thousands of distinct CDR3 sequences, about 5% seen once. Sequences were obtained from blood, either unsorted or a sorted T cell fraction (not recorded which). These TCRs come from a male donor with ankylosing spondylitis or in good health (not recorded which).

This clonotype was detected many times. V and J are TRBV3-1 and TRBJ2-1; a possible D gene is TRBD1 (6 bases). Germline lookup yields CDR1 LGHDT and CDR2 YNNKEL (reference sequence). Trimming pared 3 bases from V and 0 bases from J, leaving 18 bases between. The CDR3 length is 18 residues. CDR3 residues: CASSQTWGQGSSYNEQFF. The CDR3 DNA sequence: TGTGCCAGCAGCCAGACGTGGGGGCAGGGTAGCTCCTACAATGAGCAGTTCTTC.

This clonotype was counted many times. This chain connects TRBV20-1 to TRBJ1-5; TRBD1 matches at 7 bases. The germline CDR1 and CDR2 sequences are DFQATT and SNEGSKA (reference sequence). The CDR3 length is 14 residues. The junction had 10 bases not matched to a gene; V was cut back by 6 bases and J by 5 bases. CDR3 nucleotides: TGCAGTGCGACAGGGACAGCCTCGGATCAGCCCCAGCATTTT. This encodes CSATGTASDQPQHF.

This clonotype was observed many times. This chain joins TRBV11-2 and TRBJ2-5; the D is unclear. Germline loops: CDR1 SGHAT, CDR2 FQNNGV. The CDR3 has 18 amino acids. V lost 5 bases and J 2 bases, leaving 24 bases between the germline ends. CDR3 protein: CASSPHTPWKDGQETQYF. In nucleotides, the CDR3 is TGTGCCAGCAGCCCCCATACTCCCTGGAAGGACGGACAAGAGACCCAGTACTTC. The full variable domain, completed using reference TRBV11-2 and TRBJ2-5, is EAGVAQSPRYKIIEKRQSVAFWCNPISGHATLYWYQQILGQGPKLLIQFQNNGVVDDSQLPKDRFSAERLKGVDSTLKIQPAKLEDSAVYLCASSPHTPWKDGQETQYFGPGTRLLVL.

This clonotype was counted many times. The V gene is TRBV5-1, the J gene TRBJ2-1; 11 nucleotides agree with TRBD1. There are 17 residues in the CDR3. V dropped 4 bases and J dropped 1; count of bases not matched to a gene: 7. Per germline, CDR1 SGHRS and CDR2 YFSETQ. The CDR3 reads CASSPGQGAVSYNEQFF. The CDR3 DNA reads as TGCGCCAGCAGCCCAGGACAGGGGGCAGTTTCCTACAATGAGCAGTTCTTC. Using reference TRBV5-1 and TRBJ2-1 for the parts outside the CDR3, the full variable domain is KAGVTQTPRYLIKTRGQQVTLSCSPISGHRSVSWYQQTPGQGLQFLFEYFSETQRNKGNFPGRFSGRQFSNSRSEMNVSTLELGDSALYLCASSPGQGAVSYNEQFFGPGTRLTVL.

At least ten counts were recorded for this clonotype. CDR3 bases: TGTGCCAGCAGTTACTCCAGGCAGGGTTACGAGCAGTACTTC. Translating it yields CASSYSRQGYEQYF. The genes are TRBV6-5 and TRBJ2-7; tentatively, D is TRBD1 (5 bases). V shed 0 bases and J shed 4 bases, with 10 bases lying between them. The germline CDR1 and CDR2 sequences are MNHEY and SVGAGI. The CDR3 is 14 residues long.

This clonotype has ten or more counts. The V and J genes are TRBV25-1 and TRBJ1-1, with D possibly being TRBD1 (6 bases). The germline CDR1 and CDR2 sequences are MGHDK and SYGVNS. V was clipped by 4 bases and J by 1 base, with 13 bases between them. The CDR3 is made up of 15 amino acids. The CDR3 DNA sequence: TGTGCCAGCAGTGTGACAGTGGGGGCGAACACTGAAGCTTTCTTT. Translated, it gives CASSVTVGANTEAFF.

This clonotype was counted ten times or more. The chain carries TRBV6-1 and TRBJ2-5; no clear D gene. CDR3 length: 15 residues. Looked up from germline, CDR1 is MNHNS and CDR2 is SASEGT. The germline V and J ends were trimmed by 6 bases and 2 bases, with 16 bases remaining between them. CDR3 nucleotides: TGTGCCAGCAGCCTCTCTAGGCGCGTACAAGAGACCCAGTACTTC. This encodes CASSLSRRVQETQYF.

There are many counts of this clonotype. CDR3 nucleotide sequence: TGCAGTGCTAGAGTAGGGACTAGCGGGAGGGGGGAGACCCAGTACTTC. This translates into CSARVGTSGRGETQYF. The rearrangement uses TRBV20-1 and TRBJ2-5; 16 bases align to TRBD2. The CDR3 runs 16 residues. Per the germline V gene, CDR1 is DFQATT and CDR2 is SNEGSKA (reference sequence). V shed 1 base and J 5 bases; nucleotides not matched to a gene: 4.

Many counts were recorded for this clonotype. The chain combines TRBV6-2 or TRBV6-3 with TRBJ2-2; D gene ambiguous. The CDR3 runs 12 residues. The ends were cut back, 5 bases at V and 2 bases at J, with 3 bases in the middle. Germline V gene sequence: CDR1 MNHEY, CDR2 SVGEGT. This CDR3 reads CASSGNTGELFF. CDR3 bases: TGTGCCAGCAGTGGTAACACCGGGGAGCTGTTTTTT.

This clonotype appeared many times. This chain joins TRBV19 and TRBJ2-3; TRBD2 matches 8 bases. The V gene's germline CDR1 is LNHDA and CDR2 SQIVND (reference sequence). V trimming: 9 bases; J trimming: 2 bases; junction bases outside the gene matches: 7. The CDR3 has 14 amino acids. This CDR3 is CASGGVYDTDTQYF. CDR3 DNA: TGTGCCAGCGGGGGGGTTTACGACACAGATACGCAGTATTTT.

This clonotype appeared many times. J is TRBJ2-5 and V is TRBV5-4, with TRBD1 matching over 7 bases. The V gene's germline CDR1 is SGHNT and CDR2 YYREEE (reference sequence). V lost 4 bases, J lost 4 bases, and 4 bases stayed unmatched. The CDR3 runs 13 residues. CDR3 in DNA: TGTGCCAGCAGCCCGGGACAGTCAGAGACCCAGTACTTC. This gives the protein CASSPGQSETQYF.

This clonotype occurred many times. The chain recombines TRBV7-2 with TRBJ1-2; 7 bases are a match to TRBD1. Germline CDR1 reads SGHTA; CDR2 reads FQGNSA. The CDR3 sequence is 17 residues long. V lost 5 bases and J lost 0; bases outside the gene matches: 12. CDR3 region: CASSLRDSGKTNYGYTF. The CDR3 coding sequence is TGTGCCAGCAGCCTCCGGGACAGCGGAAAAACTAACTATGGCTACACCTTC. The full variable domain, its missing parts supplied by reference TRBV7-2 and TRBJ1-2, is GAGVSQSPSNKVTEKGKDVELRCDPISGHTALYWYRQSLGQGLEFLIYFQGNSAPDKSGLPSDRFSAERTGGSVSTLTIQRTQQEDSAVYLCASSLRDSGKTNYGYTFGSGTRLTVV.

This clonotype was seen ten or more times. CDR3 DNA: TGCAGTGGATCCTACAGCGCGACCGGGAAGGGAATTCTCCACAATGAGCAGTTCTTC. Translation: CSGSYSATGKGILHNEQFF. J is TRBJ2-1 and V is TRBV20-1, with D possibly TRBD2 on 5 matching bases. CDR1 DFQATT and CDR2 SNEGSKA come from the germline V gene (reference sequence). The length of the CDR3 is 19 residues. Deletions cut 7 bases from V and 5 bases from J, with 33 bases between.

This clonotype was detected many times. The J gene is TRBJ1-3, the V gene TRBV12-3 or TRBV12-4, with D perhaps TRBD1 (5 bases). CDR3 length: 13 residues. The ends were cut back, 4 bases at V and 2 bases at J, with 6 bases in the middle. CDR3 loop: CASSSTAGNTIYF. The CDR3 nucleotides read TGTGCCAGCAGTTCGACAGCTGGAAACACCATATATTTT.

A few counts support this clonotype. The chain is built from TRBV7-2 and TRBJ1-6; TRBD1 aligns across 8 bases. Germline-derived CDR1 and CDR2 are SGHTA and FQGNSA. V lost 0 bases to trimming and J lost 9 bases; unmatched junction nucleotides: 7. The CDR3 is made up of 16 amino acids. The CDR3 loop is CASSLAAGGLGSPLHF. The CDR3 nucleotides are TGTGCCAGCAGCTTAGCGGCAGGGGGCTTGGGTTCACCCCTCCACTTT.

This clonotype has a count of ten or more. This chain joins TRBV20-1 and TRBJ2-1; 7 bases align to TRBD1. There are 15 residues in the CDR3. V trimming: 6 bases; J trimming: 4 bases; junction bases outside the gene matches: 12. Per the germline V gene, CDR1 is DFQATT and CDR2 is SNEGSKA (reference sequence). The CDR3 coding sequence is TGCAGTGCCACGACAGGGCCCGGTTCTTACAATGAGCAGTTCTTC. It encodes CSATTGPGSYNEQFF.

This clonotype was seen at least ten times. The chain uses TRBV5-1 and TRBJ2-7; 7 positions match TRBD2. Germline V gene data show CDR1 as SGHRS and CDR2 as YFSETQ. Trimming at V came to 0 bases and at J to 5 bases, leaving 5 bases not matched to a gene. The CDR3 spans 14 residues. The CDR3 sequence is CASSLGGGSHEQYF. The CDR3, as DNA: TGCGCCAGCAGCTTGGGGGGGGGATCCCACGAGCAGTACTTC.

This clonotype was detected ten times or more. The chain employs TRBV20-1 and TRBJ2-1; 7 positions match TRBD2. The CDR3 is made up of 15 amino acids. V shed 5 bases and J 5 bases; nucleotides not matched to a gene: 12. The germline CDR1 and CDR2 sequences are DFQATT and SNEGSKA (reference sequence). The CDR3 protein is CSALRSLAANNEQFF. Here the CDR3 DNA reads TGCAGTGCTCTAAGATCTCTAGCGGCAAACAATGAGCAGTTCTTC.

This clonotype was observed many times. The CDR3 here is CASSLAAGLGYTF. In nucleotides, the CDR3 is TGCGCCAGCAGCTTGGCCGCTGGGCTCGGCTACACCTTC. J is TRBJ1-2 and V is TRBV5-1; D is unresolved. The CDR3 contains 13 residues. CDR1 and CDR2 (germline): SGHRS, YFSETQ. With 0 bases removed from V and 8 bases from J, the gap between germline ends came to 11 bases.

This clonotype was counted many times. V gene TRBV18 combines with J gene TRBJ2-7; 8 nucleotides match TRBD2. CDR3 length equals 15 residues. After removal of 3 bases from V and 5 bases from J, the junction contained 9 bases not matched to a gene. The germline gives CDR1 KGHSH, CDR2 LQKENI. This CDR3 is CASSPFSGEPNEQYF. The DNA for the CDR3 is TGTGCCAGCTCACCTTTTAGCGGGGAGCCCAACGAGCAGTACTTC. The variable domain in full, completed from reference TRBV18 and TRBJ2-7, reads NAGVMQNPRHLVRRRGQEARLRCSPMKGHSHVYWYRQLPEEGLKFMVYLQKENIIDESGMPKERFSAEFPKEGPSILRIQQVVRGDSAAYFCASSPFSGEPNEQYFGPGTRLTVT.